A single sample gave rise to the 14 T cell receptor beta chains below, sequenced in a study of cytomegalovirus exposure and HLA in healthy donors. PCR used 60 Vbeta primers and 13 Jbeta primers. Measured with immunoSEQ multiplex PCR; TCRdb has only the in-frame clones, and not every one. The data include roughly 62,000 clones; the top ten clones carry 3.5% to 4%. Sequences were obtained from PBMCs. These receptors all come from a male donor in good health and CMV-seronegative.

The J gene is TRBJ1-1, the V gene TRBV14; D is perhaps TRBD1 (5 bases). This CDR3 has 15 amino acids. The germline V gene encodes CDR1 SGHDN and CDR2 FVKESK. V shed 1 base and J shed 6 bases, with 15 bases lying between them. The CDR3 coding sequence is TGTGCCAGCAGCCAAGGAGGAAGGGGCCGGGCTGAAGCTTTCTTT. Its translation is CASSQGGRGRAEAFF.

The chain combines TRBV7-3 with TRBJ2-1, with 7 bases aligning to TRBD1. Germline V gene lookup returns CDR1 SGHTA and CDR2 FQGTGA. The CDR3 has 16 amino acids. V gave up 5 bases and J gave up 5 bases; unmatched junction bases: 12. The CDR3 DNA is TGTGCCAGCAGCGGAACAGGGGCTACTTACCACAATGAGCAGTTCTTC. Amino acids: CASSGTGATYHNEQFF. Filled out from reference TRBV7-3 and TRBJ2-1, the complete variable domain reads GAGVSQTPSNKVTEKGKYVELRCDPISGHTALYWYRQSLGQGPEFLIYFQGTGAADDSGLPNDRFFAVRPEGSVSTLKIQRTERGDSAVYLCASSGTGATYHNEQFFGPGTRLTVL.

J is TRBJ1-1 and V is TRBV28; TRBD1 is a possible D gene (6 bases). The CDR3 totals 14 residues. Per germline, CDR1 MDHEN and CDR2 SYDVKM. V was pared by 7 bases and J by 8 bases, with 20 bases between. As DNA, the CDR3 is TGTGCCAGCAAAACTTCGGGACAATACGCCGAAGCTTTCTTT. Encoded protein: CASKTSGQYAEAFF.

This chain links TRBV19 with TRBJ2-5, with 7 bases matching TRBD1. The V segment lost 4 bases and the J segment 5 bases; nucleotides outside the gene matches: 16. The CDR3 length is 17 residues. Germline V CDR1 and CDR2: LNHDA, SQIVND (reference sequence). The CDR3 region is CASSTYSDRALRETQYF. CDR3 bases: TGTGCCAGTAGTACATACTCCGACAGGGCCCTAAGGGAGACCCAGTACTTC.

The chain's CDR3 is CASSPGTGPYGYTF. For the CDR3, the DNA is TGTGCCAGCAGTCCCGGGACAGGGCCCTATGGCTACACCTTC. V and J are TRBV2 and TRBJ1-2, with 9 positions matching TRBD1. In germline, CDR1 is SNHLY, CDR2 FYNNEI. V shed 5 bases, J shed 4 bases, and the junction held 5 bases outside the gene matches. The CDR3 is 14 residues long.

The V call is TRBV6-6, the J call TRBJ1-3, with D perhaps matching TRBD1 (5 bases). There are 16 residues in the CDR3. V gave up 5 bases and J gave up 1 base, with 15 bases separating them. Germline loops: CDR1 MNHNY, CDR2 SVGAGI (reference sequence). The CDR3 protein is CASSGSGTVSGNTIYF. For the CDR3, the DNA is TGTGCCAGCAGTGGCTCCGGGACTGTGTCTGGAAACACCATATATTTT.

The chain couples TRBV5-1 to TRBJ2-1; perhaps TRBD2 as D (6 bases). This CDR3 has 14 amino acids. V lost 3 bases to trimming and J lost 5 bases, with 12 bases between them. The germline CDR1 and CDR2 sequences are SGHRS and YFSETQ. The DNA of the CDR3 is TGCGCCAGCAGCTCGGGGACTCTTGACAATGAGCAGTTCTTC. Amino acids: CASSSGTLDNEQFF.

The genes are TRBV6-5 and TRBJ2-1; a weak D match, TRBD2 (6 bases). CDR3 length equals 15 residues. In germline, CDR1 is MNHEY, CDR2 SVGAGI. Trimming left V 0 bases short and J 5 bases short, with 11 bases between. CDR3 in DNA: TGTGCCAGCAGTTACTCTCGGGGGACCAACAATGAGCAGTTCTTC. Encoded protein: CASSYSRGTNNEQFF.

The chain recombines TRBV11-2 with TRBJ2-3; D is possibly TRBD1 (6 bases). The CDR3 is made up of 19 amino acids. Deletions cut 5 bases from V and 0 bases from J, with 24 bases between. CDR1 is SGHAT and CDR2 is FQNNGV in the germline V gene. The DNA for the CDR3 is TGTGCCAGCAGCACCTCCCTTAACCAGGGGCTATCGAGCACAGATACGCAGTATTTT. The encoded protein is CASSTSLNQGLSSTDTQYF.

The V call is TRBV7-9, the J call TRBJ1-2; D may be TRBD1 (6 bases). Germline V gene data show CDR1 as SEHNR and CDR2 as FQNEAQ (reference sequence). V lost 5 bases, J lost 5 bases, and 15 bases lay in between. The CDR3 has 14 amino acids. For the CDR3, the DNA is TGTGCCAGCAGCCAGACGGGGGGCGCATATGGCTACACCTTC. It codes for CASSQTGGAYGYTF.

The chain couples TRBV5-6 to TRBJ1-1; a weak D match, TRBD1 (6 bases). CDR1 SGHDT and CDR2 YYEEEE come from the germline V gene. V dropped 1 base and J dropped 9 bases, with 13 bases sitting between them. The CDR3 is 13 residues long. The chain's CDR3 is CASSLNHGTKAFF. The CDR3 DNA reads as TGTGCCAGCAGCTTGAACCACGGGACAAAAGCTTTCTTT.

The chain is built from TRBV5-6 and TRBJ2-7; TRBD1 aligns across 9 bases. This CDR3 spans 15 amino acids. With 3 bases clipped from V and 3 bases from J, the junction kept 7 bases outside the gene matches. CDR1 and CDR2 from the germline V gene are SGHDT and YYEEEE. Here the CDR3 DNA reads TGTGCCAGCAGCTGGGGTGGGACAGGGTACTACGAGCAGTACTTC. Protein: CASSWGGTGYYEQYF.

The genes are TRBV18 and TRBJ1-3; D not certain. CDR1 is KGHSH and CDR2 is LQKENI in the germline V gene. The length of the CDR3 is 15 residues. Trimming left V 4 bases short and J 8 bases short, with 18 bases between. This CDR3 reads CASSRGSPTVDTIYF. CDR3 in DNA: TGTGCCAGCTCACGCGGTAGTCCTACGGTAGACACCATATATTTT.

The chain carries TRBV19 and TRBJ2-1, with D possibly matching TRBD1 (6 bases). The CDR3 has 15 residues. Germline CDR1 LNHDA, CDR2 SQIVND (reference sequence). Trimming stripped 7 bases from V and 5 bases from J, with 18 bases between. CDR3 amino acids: CASKRQDISNNEQFF. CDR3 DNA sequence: TGTGCCAGTAAAAGACAGGACATCAGCAACAATGAGCAGTTCTTC.